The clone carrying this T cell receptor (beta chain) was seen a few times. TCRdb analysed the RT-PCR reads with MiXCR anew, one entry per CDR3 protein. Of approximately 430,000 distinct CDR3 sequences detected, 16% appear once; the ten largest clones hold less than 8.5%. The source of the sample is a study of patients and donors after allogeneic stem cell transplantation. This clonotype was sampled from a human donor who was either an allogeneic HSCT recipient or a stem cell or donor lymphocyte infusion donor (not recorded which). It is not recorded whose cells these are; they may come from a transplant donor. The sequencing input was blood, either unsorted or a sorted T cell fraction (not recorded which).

Here the CDR3 reads CASSQERRLGGAYEQYF. Written as DNA, the CDR3 is TGTGCCAGCAGCCAAGAGCGGAGGCTCGGCGGGGCCTACGAGCAGTACTTC. The V and J genes are TRBV4-2 and TRBJ2-7; weak D call: TRBD2 (6 bases). The CDR3 totals 17 residues. Trimming cost V 0 bases and J 2 bases, with 17 bases left between them. Germline V gene lookup returns CDR1 LGHNA and CDR2 YNFKEQ.